A single sample gave rise to the 16 T cell receptor beta chains below, sequenced in a study of siplizumab effects on memory and regulatory T cells (dated by TCRdb to the late 2010s). The library was generated by the immunoSEQ multiplex PCR assay. TCRdb retrieved this table from immuneACCESS and kept in-frame rearrangements only. Not all clones are present; in checked studies, unresolved V genes account for under half, and no reason is known for the remainder. This sample holds about 110,000 clones; over 85% were observed only once. 1.3% of the sample comes from the top ten. The sequencing sample was made of CD4+ T cells sorted from blood. All receptors derive from a human donor in good health.

The chain joins TRBV7-2 to TRBJ2-7; no clear D gene. The CDR3 runs 12 residues. The germline gives CDR1 SGHTA, CDR2 FQGNSA. Trimming removed 5 bases from V and 0 bases from J, with 5 bases in between. The CDR3 loop is CASSKPSYEQYF. The CDR3 nucleotides are TGTGCCAGCAGCAAGCCCTCCTACGAGCAGTACTTC.

The chain has TRBV11-1 and TRBJ2-1; 7 bases fit TRBD2. Germline V gene sequence: CDR1 SGHAT, CDR2 FQDESV (reference sequence). This CDR3 comprises 16 residues. Losses at the gene ends were 1 base for V and 4 bases for J; bases not matched to a gene: 7. The CDR3 here is CASSLEASGSYNEQFF. CDR3 DNA sequence: TGTGCCAGCAGCTTAGAGGCTAGCGGTTCGTACAATGAGCAGTTCTTC. The variable domain in full, completed from reference TRBV11-1 and TRBJ2-1, reads EAEVAQSPRYKITEKSQAVAFWCDPISGHATLYWYRQILGQGPELLVQFQDESVVDDSQLPKDRFSAERLKGVDSTLKIQPAELGDSAMYLCASSLEASGSYNEQFFGPGTRLTVL.

The chain joins TRBV5-6 to TRBJ1-2, with D uncertain. CDR1 is SGHDT, CDR2 YYEEEE, per germline. This CDR3 has 13 amino acids. V dropped 2 bases and J dropped 8 bases, with 13 bases sitting between them. CDR3 nucleotides: TGTGCCAGCAGCTTCCGGGTGACGGGAGGCTACACCTTC. This sequence encodes CASSFRVTGGYTF.

The V gene is TRBV18, the J gene TRBJ2-5; no definite D call. Germline V gives CDR1 KGHSH, CDR2 LQKENI. The CDR3 runs 12 residues. V lost 5 bases to trimming and J lost 0 bases, with 4 bases between them. The CDR3, as DNA: TGTGCCAGCTCAGAGAACCAAGAGACCCAGTACTTC. It yields the protein CASSENQETQYF.

The rearrangement joins TRBV21-1 to TRBJ1-5. TRBV21-1 represents a pseudogene. The CDR3 spans 13 residues. CDR3 sequence: CAIPRRDDQPQHF. Written as DNA, the CDR3 is TGTGCCATTCCAAGAAGGGACGATCAGCCCCAGCATTTT.

The chain couples TRBV5-6 to TRBJ1-3; D not certain. This CDR3 region has 15 residues. The V gene lost 0 bases and the J gene lost 0 bases, with 7 bases spanning the gap. The germline V gene encodes CDR1 SGHDT and CDR2 YYEEEE. The CDR3 sequence: CASSLVGNSGNTIYF. Written as DNA, the CDR3 is TGTGCCAGCAGCTTGGTAGGGAACTCTGGAAACACCATATATTTT.

J is TRBJ1-1 and V is TRBV6-6; no reliable D call. V dropped 5 bases and J dropped 3 bases, with 13 bases sitting between them. Germline-derived CDR1 and CDR2 are MNHNY and SVGAGI (reference sequence). The CDR3 runs to 14 residues. In nucleotides, the CDR3 is TGTGCCAGCAGTCCCCTGACGGATTACACTGAAGCTTTCTTT. Protein product: CASSPLTDYTEAFF.

The rearrangement joins TRBV6-5 to TRBJ1-2; 10 nucleotides agree with TRBD1. CDR1 is MNHEY and CDR2 is SVGAGI in the germline V gene. The CDR3 runs 15 residues. V shed 0 bases and J 3 bases; nucleotides not matched to a gene: 1. The CDR3 nucleotides are TGTGCCAGCAGTTACTCGACAGGGGGCGACTATGGCTACACCTTC. This encodes CASSYSTGGDYGYTF.

The CDR3 region is CASSLGDRGTGSPEAFF. CDR3 nucleotide sequence: TGTGCCAGCAGCTTAGGGGATAGGGGAACAGGGAGCCCTGAAGCTTTCTTT. The gene calls are TRBV11-2 and TRBJ1-1, with a tentative D call TRBD1 (6 bases). Per germline, CDR1 SGHAT and CDR2 FQNNGV. V was trimmed by 1 base and J by 6 bases, leaving 21 bases between them. The CDR3 loop spans 17 amino acids.

The rearrangement uses TRBV5-4 and TRBJ1-1; D is unresolved. CDR3 length: 14 amino acids. The V end was cut by 2 bases, the J end by 2 bases, with 10 bases between. Looked up from germline, CDR1 is SGHNT and CDR2 is YYREEE (reference sequence). The CDR3 nucleotides read TGTGCCAGCAGCTTTTATGGGGTTAACACTGAAGCTTTCTTT. Its translation is CASSFYGVNTEAFF.

The gene calls are TRBV21-1 and TRBJ2-7; no DNA check was done on the table's D call, TRBD2. TRBV21-1 is a known pseudogene. CDR3 length: 16 amino acids. This chain's CDR3 is CASTTPGGVHSYEQYF. CDR3 in DNA: TGTGCCAGCACCACTCCTGGGGGGGTACACTCCTACGAGCAGTACTTC.

This clone was recorded once. This sequence joins TRBV5-6 and TRBJ2-1; D remains ambiguous. The CDR3 runs 14 residues. CDR1 is SGHDT and CDR2 is YYEEEE in the germline V gene. V was pared by 4 bases and J by 5 bases, with 13 bases between. For the CDR3, the DNA is TGTGCCAGCAGCGCACCGGGTTTTAACAATGAGCAGTTCTTC. This gives the protein CASSAPGFNNEQFF.

This chain joins TRBV5-1 and TRBJ1-2; D unresolved. Trimming pared 0 bases from V and 2 bases from J, leaving 5 bases between. The CDR3 covers 13 residues. Germline V gene data show CDR1 as SGHRS and CDR2 as YFSETQ. For the CDR3, the DNA is TGCGCCAGCAGCTTGGAGCGGAACTATGGCTACACCTTC. Its protein is CASSLERNYGYTF.

The rearrangement joins TRBV5-4 to TRBJ2-7, with a tentative D call TRBD2 (6 bases). This CDR3 has 13 amino acids. Germline V CDR1 and CDR2: SGHNT, YYREEE (reference sequence). V lost 1 base and J lost 6, with 11 bases in between. CDR3 protein: CASSLQAGLEQYF. For the CDR3, the DNA is TGTGCCAGCAGCTTGCAGGCGGGGCTCGAGCAGTACTTC.

The genes are TRBV6-1 and TRBJ1-6; no clear D. CDR3 length: 16 amino acids. Trimming stripped 1 base from V and 2 bases from J, with 9 bases between. Germline V gene data show CDR1 as MNHNS and CDR2 as SASEGT. The CDR3 coding sequence is TGTGCCAGCAGTGAAGATTTCAACACCTATAATTCACCCCTCCACTTT. Its protein is CASSEDFNTYNSPLHF.

This clone has a handful of counts. The chain couples TRBV29-1 to TRBJ2-5, with D uncertain. CDR1 is SQVTM, CDR2 ANQGSEA, per germline. Trimming removed 4 bases at V and 5 bases at J, with 14 bases between. There are 13 residues in the CDR3. The DNA for the CDR3 is TGCAGCGTTGTTGACTCGGGTGGGGAGACCCAGTACTTC. This codes for CSVVDSGGETQYF.